This TCR beta chain derives from a study of T cells in Graves' hyperthyroidism and ophthalmopathy. This clonotype was detected many times. PBMCs were collected from an approximately 10 ml volume of fresh peripheral blood. The CDR3 consists of 16 residues. Trimming at V came to 5 bases and at J to 8 bases, leaving 12 bases not matched to a gene. Germline V CDR1 and CDR2: SGHAT, FQDESV (reference sequence). Amplification yielded TCR beta CDR3 regions, with RNA transcripts as the source. The TCR CDR3 was amplified in a first-round RT-PCR using the HTBI primer set. Each CDR3 protein is one row after TCRdb ran MiXCR on the multiplex PCR reads. The table shows 620,000 or so distinct CDR3 sequences, with more than 12% occurring only once.

The chain employs TRBV11-1 and TRBJ2-7; 13 bases align to TRBD2. The TCR sequence derives from a woman between 50 and 59 years old with Graves' ophthalmopathy. The sample comprised blood. CDR3 sequence: CASSQSPGLAGAKQYF. The CDR3 DNA is TGTGCCAGCAGCCAATCTCCTGGACTAGCGGGAGCTAAGCAGTACTTC.